This T cell receptor (beta chain) was recovered during a study of T cell responses to AZD1222 COVID-19 vaccine. The V end was cut by 1 base, the J end by 2 bases, with 8 bases between. Germline CDR1 reads SGHVS; CDR2 reads FQNEAQ. This CDR3 region has 14 residues. The table came from immunoSEQ multiplex PCR; TCRdb's copy has only in-frame clones and leaves some out. The sample yields 95,000 to 150,000 clones, 85% to 90% seen once. This clone has a single count. Other DNA sequences in this sample translate to the same CDR3. The TCR originated in an adult in good health. The source was peripheral blood, collected on day 0 of AZD1222 vaccination. V usage is TRBV7-8 and J usage is TRBJ1-1; TRBD1 might be the D (6 bases). The CDR3 is CASSLGRGNTEAFF. The DNA for the CDR3 is TGTGCCAGCAGCTTAGGCAGGGGAAACACTGAAGCTTTCTTT.